Following are 16 T cell receptor beta chains from one sample sequenced in a study of T cells in Graves' hyperthyroidism and ophthalmopathy. Amplification targeted TCR beta CDR3 regions from RNA transcripts. Initially, a first-round RT-PCR of the TCR CDR3 employed the HTBI primer set. TCRdb reprocessed the multiplex PCR reads via MiXCR and lists one record per CDR3 protein. The sample holds roughly 840,000 distinct CDR3 sequences, around 39% seen once. The sequencing input was blood. Receptors originate from a young man with Graves' hyperthyroidism.

V gene TRBV5-1 combines with J gene TRBJ1-1; 7 nucleotides align to TRBD1. After removal of 4 bases from V and 5 bases from J, the junction contained 5 bases not matched to a gene. Germline V gene data show CDR1 as SGHRS and CDR2 as YFSETQ. The CDR3 totals 13 residues. This CDR3 is CASSGWTGTEAFF. DNA of the CDR3: TGCGCCAGCAGCGGGTGGACAGGTACTGAAGCTTTCTTT.

A note on this clonotype: A junction boundary mismatches the germline segment, possibly from a read error. The V and J genes are TRBV6-5 and TRBJ2-5, with D unresolved. The germline gives CDR1 MNHEY, CDR2 SVGAGI. The CDR3 totals 13 residues. The CDR3 coding sequence is TGTGCCGGCAGTTACTCCCTTGTCGAGACCCAGTACTTC. Translation gives CAGSYSLVETQYF.

This rearrangement joins TRBV7-8 to TRBJ2-7, with D perhaps matching TRBD2 (5 bases). This CDR3 is built from 15 residues. In germline, CDR1 is SGHVS, CDR2 FQNEAQ. Trimming left V 5 bases short and J 6 bases short, with 20 bases between. This CDR3 is CASSQDGRGSGEQYF. CDR3 in DNA: TGTGCCAGCAGCCAAGATGGACGGGGTTCCGGCGAGCAGTACTTC.

Comments on this clonotype: The CDR3 end shows no conserved phenylalanine or tryptophan, and so a read error is likely. No DNA is shown, since the ends of the CDR3 on it are uncertain; the CDR3 is the one TCRdb lists. The rearrangement uses TRBV7-3 and TRBJ1-2. The CDR3 sequence runs 12 residues, both termini included. Germline CDR1 SGHTA, CDR2 FQGTGA. CDR3 loop: CASSSGLAGLSY.

The chain has TRBV7-4 and TRBJ1-5, with 7 nucleotides matching TRBD1. The J segment lost 9 bases and the V segment lost 5 bases, leaving 13 bases of the junction unmatched. This CDR3 spans 15 amino acids. Germline CDR1 is SGHVT and CDR2 is SQSDAQ. The CDR3 here is CASSTYTGRGRPQHF. In DNA, the CDR3 is TGTGCCAGCAGCACTTACACAGGGAGGGGGCGGCCCCAGCATTTT.

This clonotype was detected many times. This chain connects TRBV19 to TRBJ1-3, with D possibly matching TRBD1 (5 bases). Per the germline V gene, CDR1 is LNHDA and CDR2 is SQIVND (reference sequence). CDR3 length equals 15 residues. The germline V and J ends were trimmed by 2 bases and 6 bases, with 14 bases remaining between them. This chain's CDR3 is CASSIHEGGTNTIYF. The CDR3 coding sequence is TGTGCCAGTAGTATACATGAAGGCGGGACAAACACCATATATTTT.

At least ten counts were recorded for this clonotype. The rearrangement joins TRBV10-3 to TRBJ1-4, with D perhaps TRBD1 (5 bases). The CDR3 extends over 13 amino acids. With 10 bases removed from V and 4 bases from J, the gap between germline ends came to 13 bases. CDR1 ENHRY and CDR2 SYGVKD come from the germline V gene. CDR3 in amino acids: CATSRENNEKLFF. The CDR3 region has the DNA TGTGCCACCTCCAGGGAGAATAATGAAAAACTGTTTTTT.

This clonotype was counted many times. The chain employs TRBV25-1 and TRBJ2-5; 7 nucleotides align to TRBD1. The CDR3 is 15 residues long. Germline loops: CDR1 MGHDK, CDR2 SYGVNS. V lost 5 bases and J lost 0; bases outside the gene matches: 6. The CDR3 nucleotides read TGTGCCAGCAGTTCCGACAGGGCCTACCAAGAGACCCAGTACTTC. Its protein product is CASSSDRAYQETQYF.

The rearrangement joins TRBV9 to TRBJ2-2, with D perhaps matching TRBD1 (5 bases). The ends were cut back, 5 bases at V and 5 bases at J, with 13 bases in the middle. The CDR3 is made up of 14 amino acids. Germline V lookup: CDR1 SGDLS, CDR2 YYNGEE. The DNA for the CDR3 is TGTGCCAGCAGTTTATCGACAGATACCGGGGAGCTGTTTTTT. It encodes CASSLSTDTGELFF.

The CDR3 spells CASSPIWVRDSTYEQYF. In DNA form, the CDR3 reads TGCGCCAGCAGCCCTATCTGGGTGCGGGACTCGACCTACGAGCAGTACTTC. J is TRBJ2-7 and V is TRBV5-1; TRBD2 is a possible D gene (6 bases). This CDR3 contains 17 residues. Deletions cut 4 bases from V and 2 bases from J, with 22 bases between. Germline CDR1 is SGHRS and CDR2 is YFSETQ.

This clonotype was counted a few times. V usage is TRBV5-6 and J usage is TRBJ2-7; 8 nucleotides agree with TRBD1. With V trimmed by 4 bases and J by 5 bases, 8 bases remained unmatched. Per germline, CDR1 SGHDT and CDR2 YYEEEE. The CDR3 consists of 14 residues. The CDR3 sequence: CASSTRDRHDEQYF. CDR3 coding DNA: TGTGCCAGCAGCACTCGGGACAGGCATGACGAGCAGTACTTC.

The table lists this clonotype with a count of one. The CDR3 DNA follows: TGTGCCAGCAGCTCCTCTCGGTCAGGGGCCTACGAGCAGTACTTC. Its translation: CASSSSRSGAYEQYF. The chain uses TRBV7-9 and TRBJ2-7; perhaps TRBD1 as D (6 bases). V was trimmed by 4 bases and J by 2 bases, leaving 15 bases between them. The CDR3 consists of 15 residues. Germline CDR1 reads SEHNR; CDR2 reads FQNEAQ (reference sequence).

This clonotype was counted ten times or more. V is TRBV20-1 and J is TRBJ2-7; D is undetermined. Germline CDR1 DFQATT, CDR2 SNEGSKA (reference sequence). The length of the CDR3 is 10 residues. V gave up 4 bases and J gave up 7 bases, with 8 bases separating them. CDR3 in amino acids: CSATRREQYF. CDR3 DNA sequence: TGCAGTGCTACGCGGCGAGAGCAGTACTTC.

This clonotype appeared once. J is TRBJ1-1 and V is TRBV10-3, with no clear D. The CDR3 consists of 14 residues. Germline V lookup: CDR1 ENHRY, CDR2 SYGVKD. The ends were cut back, 4 bases at V and 1 base at J, with 10 bases in the middle. This CDR3 is CAISGRTGNTEAFF. For the CDR3, the DNA is TGTGCCATCAGTGGGAGGACCGGGAACACTGAAGCTTTCTTT.

With regard to this clonotype: Without the conserved terminal phenylalanine or tryptophan, this CDR3 likely stems from a read error. The DNA is omitted, as the CDR3 cannot be located on it reliably, and the CDR3 follows TCRdb's listing. This chain connects TRBV15 to TRBJ2-7. From its first to its last residue, the CDR3 has 9 amino acids. The germline CDR1 and CDR2 sequences are LNHNV and YYDKDF (reference sequence). CDR3 in amino acids: CATSRDRMG.

For this clonotype: One end of the junction does not line up with germline, which may come from a read error. V gene TRBV10-2 combines with J gene TRBJ2-7; D might be TRBD1 (6 bases). This CDR3 has 15 amino acids. Germline values: CDR1 WSHSY, CDR2 SAAADI. CDR3 nucleotide sequence: TGTGCCAGCAGAATAATACAGGGAAGCTCCTACGAGCAGTACTTC. Its protein product is CASRIIQGSSYEQYF.